The clone carrying this T cell receptor (beta chain) has more than one count but fewer than ten. Its antigen remains unidentified. This sample is part of a study of OX40 agonist ivuxolimab in advanced cancers. Looking at the study overall: The patients got ivuxolimab, which is an agonistic anti-OX40 (CD134) antibody.

The cohort excluded patients with autoimmune disease history or systemic immunosuppression. Study conclusions and caveats: At 0.1 to 3.0 mg/kg and by week 6, clonal expansion occurred in CD4+ and CD8+ blood T cells.

Germline V gene lookup returns CDR1 MNHNS and CDR2 SASEGT. The CDR3 totals 12 residues. J gave up 6 bases and V 3 bases, and 2 bases lay outside the gene matches. Here immunoSEQ multiplex PCR was the method, and the copy in TCRdb shows in-frame clones only, minus some. The sample has around 100,000 clones, less than 95% seen once. V usage is TRBV6-1 and J usage is TRBJ2-7, with 7 bases matching TRBD1. The receptor's source is an adult with an advanced solid tumor such as melanoma, head and neck, liver or kidney cancer. The source was CD4+ or CD8+ T cells sorted from blood, collected in a trial of the OX40 agonist ivuxolimab. CDR3 coding DNA: TGTGCCAGCAGTGAGACAGGGTCCGAGCAGTACTTC. Translated: CASSETGSEQYF.